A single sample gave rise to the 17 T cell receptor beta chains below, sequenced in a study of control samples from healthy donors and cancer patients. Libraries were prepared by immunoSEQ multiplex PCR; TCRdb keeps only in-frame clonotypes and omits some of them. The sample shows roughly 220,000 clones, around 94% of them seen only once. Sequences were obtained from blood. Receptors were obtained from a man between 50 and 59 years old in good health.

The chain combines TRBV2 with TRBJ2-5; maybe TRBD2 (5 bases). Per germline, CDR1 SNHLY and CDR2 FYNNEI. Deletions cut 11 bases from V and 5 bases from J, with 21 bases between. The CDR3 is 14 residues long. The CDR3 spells CASHPERTVETQYF. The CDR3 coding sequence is TGTGCCTCCCATCCGGAGAGGACTGTTGAGACCCAGTACTTC.

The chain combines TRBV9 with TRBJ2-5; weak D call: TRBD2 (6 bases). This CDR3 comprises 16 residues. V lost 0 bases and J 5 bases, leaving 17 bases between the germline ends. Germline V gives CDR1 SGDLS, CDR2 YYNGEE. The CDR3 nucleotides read TGTGCCAGCAGCGTAGGTGGGCTAGCGAGTGTTGAGACCCAGTACTTC. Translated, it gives CASSVGGLASVETQYF.

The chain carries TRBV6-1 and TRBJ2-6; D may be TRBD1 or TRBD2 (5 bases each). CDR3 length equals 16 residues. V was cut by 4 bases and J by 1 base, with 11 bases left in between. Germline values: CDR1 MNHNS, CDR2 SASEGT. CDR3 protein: CASSAGASSGANVLTF. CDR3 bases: TGTGCCAGCAGTGCCGGGGCCTCGTCTGGGGCCAACGTCCTGACTTTC.

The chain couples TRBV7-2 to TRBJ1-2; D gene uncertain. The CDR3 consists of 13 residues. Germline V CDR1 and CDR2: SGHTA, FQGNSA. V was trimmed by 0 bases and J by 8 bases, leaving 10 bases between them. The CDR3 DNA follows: TGTGCCAGCAGCTTAGCAGAGCTGATGGGCTACACCTTC. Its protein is CASSLAELMGYTF.

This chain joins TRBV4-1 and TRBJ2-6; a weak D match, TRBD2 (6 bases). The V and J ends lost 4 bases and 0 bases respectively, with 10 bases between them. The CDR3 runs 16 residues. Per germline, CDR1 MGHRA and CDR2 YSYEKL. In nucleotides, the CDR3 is TGCGCCAGCAGCCCGGACGGGGGCTCTGGGGCCAACGTCCTGACTTTC. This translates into CASSPDGGSGANVLTF.

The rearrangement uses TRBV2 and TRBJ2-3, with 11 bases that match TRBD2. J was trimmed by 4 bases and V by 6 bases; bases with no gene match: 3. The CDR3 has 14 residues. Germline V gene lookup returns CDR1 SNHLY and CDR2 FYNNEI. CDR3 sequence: CASRLSGGADTQYF. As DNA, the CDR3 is TGTGCCAGCAGACTTAGCGGGGGGGCAGATACGCAGTATTTT.

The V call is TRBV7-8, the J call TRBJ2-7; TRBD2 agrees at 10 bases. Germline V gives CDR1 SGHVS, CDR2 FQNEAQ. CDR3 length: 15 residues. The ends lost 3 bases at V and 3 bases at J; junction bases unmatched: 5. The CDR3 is CASSLIAGGGYEQYF. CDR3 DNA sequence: TGTGCCAGCAGCTTGATAGCGGGGGGAGGCTACGAGCAGTACTTC.

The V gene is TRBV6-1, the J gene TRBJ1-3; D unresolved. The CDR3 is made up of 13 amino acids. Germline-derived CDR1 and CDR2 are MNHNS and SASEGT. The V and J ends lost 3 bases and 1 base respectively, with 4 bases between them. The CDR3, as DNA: TGTGCCAGCAGTGAGTCTTCTGGAAACACCATATATTTT. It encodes CASSESSGNTIYF.

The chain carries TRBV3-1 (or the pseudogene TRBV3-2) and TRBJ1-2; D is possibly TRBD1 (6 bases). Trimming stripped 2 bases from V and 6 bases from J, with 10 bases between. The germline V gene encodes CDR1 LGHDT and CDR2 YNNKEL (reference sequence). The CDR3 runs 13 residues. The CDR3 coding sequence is TGTGCCAGCAGCCAAACACAGGGAAATGGCTACACCTTC. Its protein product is CASSQTQGNGYTF.

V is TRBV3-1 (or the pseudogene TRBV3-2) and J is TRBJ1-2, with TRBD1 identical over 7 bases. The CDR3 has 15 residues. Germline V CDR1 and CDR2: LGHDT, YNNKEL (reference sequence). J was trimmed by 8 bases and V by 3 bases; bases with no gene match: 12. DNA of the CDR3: TGTGCCAGCAGCCATTGGGGACAGAGTTATTGGGGCTACACCTTC. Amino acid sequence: CASSHWGQSYWGYTF.

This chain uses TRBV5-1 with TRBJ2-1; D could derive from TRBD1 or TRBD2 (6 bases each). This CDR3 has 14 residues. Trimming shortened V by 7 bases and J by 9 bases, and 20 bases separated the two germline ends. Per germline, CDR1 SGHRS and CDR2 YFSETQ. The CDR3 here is CASGGAPGAVEQFF. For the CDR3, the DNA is TGCGCCAGCGGAGGGGCGCCGGGGGCGGTTGAGCAGTTCTTC.

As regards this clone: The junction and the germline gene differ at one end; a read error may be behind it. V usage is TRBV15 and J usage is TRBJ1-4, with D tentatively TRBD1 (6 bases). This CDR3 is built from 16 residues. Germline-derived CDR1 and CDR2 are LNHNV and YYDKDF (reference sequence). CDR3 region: CASRKDRSATNEKLFF. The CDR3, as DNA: TGTGCCTCCAGGAAGGACAGATCTGCAACTAATGAAAAACTGTTTTTT.

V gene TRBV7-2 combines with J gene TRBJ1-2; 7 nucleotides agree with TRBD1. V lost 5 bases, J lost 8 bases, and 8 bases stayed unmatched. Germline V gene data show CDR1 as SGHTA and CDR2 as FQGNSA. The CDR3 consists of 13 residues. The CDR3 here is CASSKTGNRGYTF. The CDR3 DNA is TGTGCCAGCAGCAAGACAGGGAATCGCGGCTACACCTTC.

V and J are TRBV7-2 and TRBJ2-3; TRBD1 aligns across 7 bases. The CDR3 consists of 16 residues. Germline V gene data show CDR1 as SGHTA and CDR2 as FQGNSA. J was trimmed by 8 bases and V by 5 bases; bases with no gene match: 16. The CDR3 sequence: CASSPSGQAGRGTQYF. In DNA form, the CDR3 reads TGTGCCAGCAGCCCATCCGGACAGGCGGGCCGAGGTACGCAGTATTTT.

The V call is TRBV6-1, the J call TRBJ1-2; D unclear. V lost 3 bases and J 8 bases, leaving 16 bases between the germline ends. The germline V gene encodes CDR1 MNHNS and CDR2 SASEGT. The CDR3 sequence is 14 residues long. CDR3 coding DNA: TGTGCCAGCAGTGATACTTTGGCAGGAAACGGCTACACCTTC. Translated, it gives CASSDTLAGNGYTF.

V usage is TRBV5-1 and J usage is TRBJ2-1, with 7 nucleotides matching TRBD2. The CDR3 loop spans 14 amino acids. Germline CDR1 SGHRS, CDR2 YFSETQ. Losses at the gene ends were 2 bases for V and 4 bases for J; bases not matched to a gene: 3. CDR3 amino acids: CASSFPGGYNEQFF. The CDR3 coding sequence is TGCGCCAGCAGCTTCCCCGGGGGGTACAATGAGCAGTTCTTC.

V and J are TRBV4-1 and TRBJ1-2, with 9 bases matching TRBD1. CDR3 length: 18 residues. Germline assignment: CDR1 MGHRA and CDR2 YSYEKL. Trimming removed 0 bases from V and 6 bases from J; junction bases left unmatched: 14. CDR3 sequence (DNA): TGCGCCAGCAGCCAAGAAATGGGACAGGGCCAACGTGGTGATGGCTACACCTTC. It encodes CASSQEMGQGQRGDGYTF.